This T cell receptor beta chain is drawn from a study of blood T cell repertoires in COVID-19 (dated by TCRdb to 2020 to 2021). About the full investigation: The collaborator samples originated in the United States, Italy and Spain and spanned the acute and convalescent phases of COVID-19. The material from the prospective study consisted of cDNA or gDNA derived from T cells, B-cell-depleted T cells, or PBMCs. Deeply sampled blood TCRbeta repertoires from subjects exposed to, actively infected with, or recovered from COVID-19 were included in the dataset. The repertoires were made available in a free public database intended to serve as a resource for research on the immune response to SARS-CoV-2. The samples were drawn from the first 160 participants of the ongoing ImmuneRACE study and from more than 1,000 subjects provided by 6 global collaborators. Sample metadata almost always included a de-identified subject ID, COVID-19 status, age in years and sex. Where available, HLA class I and class II types were obtained from metadata supplied by the sample provider rather than from assay-based typing.

The CDR3 has 15 amino acids, counting the end cysteine and phenylalanine. The sequence is cut down to CDR3 DNA, 45 bases in frame from base 1. Reading the germline V gene gives CDR1 SNHLY and CDR2 FYNNEI. Germline trimming amounts to 6 bases on V and 3 bases on J, with 7 as the count of junction bases outside the gene matches. At one collaborating source in Seattle, patients were enrolled during active infection and were followed longitudinally through the course of disease. Collaborating institutions collected whole blood in K2EDTA tubes following their own protocols. For TCRbeta analysis, collaborator samples were shipped as frozen whole blood, as isolated PBMCs, or as DNA extracted from either sample type. TCRbeta CDR3 regions were amplified from genomic DNA using the immunoSEQ Assay, a bias-controlled multiplex PCR. In the original analysis: Nucleated cell counts per sample were estimated from amplification of reference gene primers within the assay. To quantify the absolute abundance of each unique TCRbeta CDR3 rearrangement, sequence reads were collapsed and filtered. For each sample, productive Simpson clonality was calculated as the square root of Simpson's diversity index over productive rearrangements. Drawn from immuneACCESS, this table holds only the in-frame rearrangements with V and J called that TCRdb kept. Clones are partly lost; checked studies trace under half to an unresolved V gene and leave the rest unexplained. The D gene and trimming were derived from the DNA, and the V and J assignments and clone size from that table. This sample comprises 200,000 to 250,000 clones, 70% to 90% of them detected only once. The ten largest account for approximately 2.3% of the sample.

What the authors observed across the whole study: Clinical and demographic metadata were provided uncurated, with the amount varying by source and participant.

Comment on this clone: What this receptor recognizes is not known. Base qualities are not provided; no much larger clone lies one nucleotide away.

Recombination joined TRBV2 with TRBJ2-3, with 9 bases aligning to TRBD2. Sequencing used peripheral blood. This TCR came from a woman in her seventies with COVID-19, enrolled during active disease. The bases are TGTGCCAGCAGCCCCACTAGCGGGCAGACAGATACGCAGTATTTT. Protein translation: CASSPTSGQTDTQYF.